The T cell receptor (beta chain) under discussion was sequenced for a study of blood T cell repertoires in COVID-19. At the level of the study: In each case, the material was cDNA or gDNA derived from T cells, B-cell-depleted T cells, or PBMCs.

As handled by the study authors: How many nucleated cells were present was estimated from reference gene primer amplification. Sequencing was performed with immunoSEQ multiplex PCR; in TCRdb, only in-frame clones are kept and a portion is missing. V, J and clone size are taken as reported in that table, and D and trimming were inferred from the DNA itself. Here the sample spans 65,000 to 80,000 clones, 85% to 90% being singletons. Trimming cost V 3 bases and J 6 bases, with 15 bases left between them. Germline V gives CDR1 MNHEY, CDR2 SMNVEV (reference sequence). The CDR3 is 15 amino acids. The rearrangement links TRBV27 to TRBJ2-1; D unclear. The source of this sequence is a man aged 50 to 60 with active COVID-19. The source material was peripheral blood. The CDR3 DNA is TGTGCCAGCAGTTTCCTCAACTCGGGTGGCAATGAGCAGTTCTTC. Its protein is CASSFLNSGGNEQFF.